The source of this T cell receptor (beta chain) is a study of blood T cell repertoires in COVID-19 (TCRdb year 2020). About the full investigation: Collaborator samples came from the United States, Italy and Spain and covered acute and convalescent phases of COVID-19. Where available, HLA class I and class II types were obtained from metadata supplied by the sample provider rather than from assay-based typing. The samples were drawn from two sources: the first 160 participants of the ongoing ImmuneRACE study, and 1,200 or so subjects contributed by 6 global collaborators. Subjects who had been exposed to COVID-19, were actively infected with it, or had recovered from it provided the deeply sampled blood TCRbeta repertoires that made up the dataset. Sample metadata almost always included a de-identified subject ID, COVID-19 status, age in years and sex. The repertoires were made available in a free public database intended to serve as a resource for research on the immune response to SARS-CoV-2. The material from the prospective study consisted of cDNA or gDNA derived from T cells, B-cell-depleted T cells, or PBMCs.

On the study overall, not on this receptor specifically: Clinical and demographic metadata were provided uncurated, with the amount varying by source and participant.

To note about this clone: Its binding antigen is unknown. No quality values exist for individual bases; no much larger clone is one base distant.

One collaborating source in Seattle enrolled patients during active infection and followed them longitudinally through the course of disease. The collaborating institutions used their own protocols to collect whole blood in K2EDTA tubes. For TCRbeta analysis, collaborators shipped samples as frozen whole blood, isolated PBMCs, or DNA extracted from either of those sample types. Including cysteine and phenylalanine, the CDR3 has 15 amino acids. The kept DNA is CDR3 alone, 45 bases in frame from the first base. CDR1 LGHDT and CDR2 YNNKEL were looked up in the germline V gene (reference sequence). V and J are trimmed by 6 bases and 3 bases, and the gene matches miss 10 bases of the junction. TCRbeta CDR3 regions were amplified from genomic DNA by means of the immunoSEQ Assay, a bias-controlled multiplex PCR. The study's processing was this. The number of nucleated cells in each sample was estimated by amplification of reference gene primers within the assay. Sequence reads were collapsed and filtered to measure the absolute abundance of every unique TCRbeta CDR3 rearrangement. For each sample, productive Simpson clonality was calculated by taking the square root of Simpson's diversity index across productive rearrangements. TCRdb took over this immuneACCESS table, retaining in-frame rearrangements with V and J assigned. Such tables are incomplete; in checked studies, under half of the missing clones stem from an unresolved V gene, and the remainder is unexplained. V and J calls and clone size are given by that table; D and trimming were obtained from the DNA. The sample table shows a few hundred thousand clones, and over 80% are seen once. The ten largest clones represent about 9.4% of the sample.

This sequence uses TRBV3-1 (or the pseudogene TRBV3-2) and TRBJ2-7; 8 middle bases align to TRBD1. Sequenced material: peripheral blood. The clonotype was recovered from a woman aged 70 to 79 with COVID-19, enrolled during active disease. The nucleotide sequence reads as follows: TGTGCCAGCAGACAAACCGGGACAGGCTTCTACGAGCAGTACTTC. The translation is CASRQTGTGFYEQYF.